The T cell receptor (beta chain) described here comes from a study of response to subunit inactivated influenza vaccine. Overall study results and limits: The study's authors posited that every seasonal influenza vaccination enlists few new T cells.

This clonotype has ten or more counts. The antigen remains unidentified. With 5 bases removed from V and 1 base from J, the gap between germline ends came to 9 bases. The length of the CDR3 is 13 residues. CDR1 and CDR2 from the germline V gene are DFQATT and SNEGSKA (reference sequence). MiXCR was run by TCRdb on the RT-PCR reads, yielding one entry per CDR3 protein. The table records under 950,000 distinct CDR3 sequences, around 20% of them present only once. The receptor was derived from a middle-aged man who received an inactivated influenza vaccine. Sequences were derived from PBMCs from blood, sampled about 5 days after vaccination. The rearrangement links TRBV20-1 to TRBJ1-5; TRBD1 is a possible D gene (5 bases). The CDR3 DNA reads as TGCAGTGCTGTGGGACCGAGCAATCAGCCCCAGCATTTT. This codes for CSAVGPSNQPQHF.